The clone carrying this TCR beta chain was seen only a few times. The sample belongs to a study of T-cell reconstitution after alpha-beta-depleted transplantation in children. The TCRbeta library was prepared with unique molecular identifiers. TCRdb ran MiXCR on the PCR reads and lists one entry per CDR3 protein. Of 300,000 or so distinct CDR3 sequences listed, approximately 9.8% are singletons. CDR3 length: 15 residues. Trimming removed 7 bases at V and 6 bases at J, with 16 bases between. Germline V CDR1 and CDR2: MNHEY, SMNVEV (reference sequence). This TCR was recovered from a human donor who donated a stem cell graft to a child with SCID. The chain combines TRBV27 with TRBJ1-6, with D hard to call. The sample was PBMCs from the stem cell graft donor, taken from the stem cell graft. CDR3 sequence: CASTPSPISNSPLHF. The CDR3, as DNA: TGTGCCAGCACCCCGAGCCCAATCTCTAATTCACCCCTCCACTTT.